Following are 6 T cell receptor beta chains from one sample sequenced in a study of blood T cell repertoires in COVID-19. The table came from immunoSEQ multiplex PCR; TCRdb's copy has only in-frame clones and leaves some out. Among around 100,000 clones, about 85% were seen once, and the ten largest hold 2.1%. Sequencing input: peripheral blood. These receptor sequences come from a human donor in a cohort sampled during active COVID-19.

The chain has TRBV3-1 (or the pseudogene TRBV3-2) and TRBJ1-2; 10 nucleotides align to TRBD1. With 4 bases clipped from V and 7 bases from J, the junction kept 9 bases outside the gene matches. The CDR3 loop spans 15 amino acids. Germline values: CDR1 LGHDT, CDR2 YNNKEL (reference sequence). CDR3 region: CASSLAGTGVGGYTF. CDR3 nucleotides: TGTGCCAGCAGCCTGGCCGGGACAGGGGTAGGTGGCTACACCTTC.

The rearrangement uses TRBV2 and TRBJ1-1; TRBD1 matches 7 bases. Germline assignment: CDR1 SNHLY and CDR2 FYNNEI. J lost 10 bases, V lost 1 base, and 9 bases had no gene match. The CDR3 extends over 14 amino acids. The CDR3 is CASSEEAWTGGAFF. The CDR3 bases are TGTGCCAGCAGTGAAGAAGCTTGGACAGGAGGAGCTTTCTTT.

This clone was found a few times. The rearrangement links TRBV21-1 to TRBJ2-7; the D call TRBD2 from the table was never checked on the DNA. TRBV21-1 is recorded as a pseudogene. There are 13 residues in the CDR3. The CDR3 protein is CASSKGSSYEQYF. CDR3 DNA sequence: TGTGCCAGCAGCAAAGGTAGCTCCTACGAGCAGTACTTC.

The chain uses TRBV2 and TRBJ1-2; 7 bases align to TRBD1. The trim removed 6 bases at V and 5 bases at J, leaving 12 bases unmatched. Germline V lookup: CDR1 SNHLY, CDR2 FYNNEI. The length of the CDR3 is 15 residues. As DNA, the CDR3 is TGTGCCAGCAGGGAAAGGACAGGCGAAGAATATGGCTACACCTTC. This sequence encodes CASRERTGEEYGYTF. Combining the CDR3 with reference TRBV2 and TRBJ1-2 gives the whole variable domain EPEVTQTPSHQVTQMGQEVILRCVPISNHLYFYWYRQILGQKVEFLVSFYNNEISEKSEIFDDQFSVERPDGSNFTLKIRSTKLEDSAMYFCASRERTGEEYGYTFGSGTRLTVV.

The genes are TRBV30 and TRBJ2-5; a weak D match, TRBD1 (6 bases). Germline lookup yields CDR1 GTSNPN and CDR2 SVGIG (reference sequence). The V gene lost 1 base and the J gene lost 7 bases, with 7 bases spanning the gap. The CDR3 has 11 residues. The CDR3 is CAWSEGGTQYF. CDR3 coding DNA: TGTGCCTGGAGTGAAGGGGGGACCCAGTACTTC.

The gene calls are TRBV6-2 or TRBV6-3 and TRBJ1-5; 7 bases are shared with TRBD1. The CDR3 has 15 amino acids. V was pared by 1 base and J by 11 bases, with 11 bases of the junction left unmatched. From germline, CDR1 is MNHEY and CDR2 SVGEGT. The CDR3 coding sequence is TGTGCCAGCAGTTACTTTGAGACAGGGCATTGGGCCCAGCATTTT. The encoded protein is CASSYFETGHWAQHF.